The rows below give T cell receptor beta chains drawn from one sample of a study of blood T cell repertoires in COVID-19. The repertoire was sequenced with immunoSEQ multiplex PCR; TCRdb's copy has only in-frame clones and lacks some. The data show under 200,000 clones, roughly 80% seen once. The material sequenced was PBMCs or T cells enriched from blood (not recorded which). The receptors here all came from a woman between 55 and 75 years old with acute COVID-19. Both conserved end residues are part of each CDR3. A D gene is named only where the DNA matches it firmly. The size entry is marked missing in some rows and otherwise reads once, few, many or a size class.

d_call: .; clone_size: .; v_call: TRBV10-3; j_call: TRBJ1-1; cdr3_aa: CASGRANTEAFF; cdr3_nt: TGTGCCAGCGGGAGGGCGAACACTGAAGCTTTCTTT
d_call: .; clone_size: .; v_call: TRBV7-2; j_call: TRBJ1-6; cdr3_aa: CASSLTVFSYNSPLHF; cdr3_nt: TGTGCCAGCAGCCTGACAGTTTTCTCCTATAATTCACCCCTCCACTTT
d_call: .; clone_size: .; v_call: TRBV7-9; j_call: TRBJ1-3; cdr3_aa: CASSSPRTTSGNTIYF; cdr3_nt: TGTGCCAGCAGCTCCCCCAGAACCACCTCTGGAAACACCATATATTTT
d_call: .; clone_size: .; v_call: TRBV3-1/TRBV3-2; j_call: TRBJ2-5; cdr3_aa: CASSHVARGLGQETQYF; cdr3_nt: TGTGCCAGCAGCCACGTCGCAAGGGGGTTGGGACAAGAGACCCAGTACTTC
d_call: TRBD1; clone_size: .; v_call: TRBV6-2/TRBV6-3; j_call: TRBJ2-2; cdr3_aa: CASSYRDRGLGTGELFF; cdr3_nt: TGTGCCAGCAGTTACAGGGACAGGGGGCTAGGCACCGGGGAGCTGTTTTTT
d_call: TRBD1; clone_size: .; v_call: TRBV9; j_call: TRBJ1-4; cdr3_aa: CASSQGAGEKLFF; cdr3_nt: TGTGCCAGCAGCCAGGGGGCAGGCGAAAAACTGTTTTTT
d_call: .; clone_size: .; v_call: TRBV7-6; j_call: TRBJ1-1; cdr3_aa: CASSPEGAGGTEAFF; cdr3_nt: TGTGCCAGCAGCCCCGAGGGTGCCGGGGGGACTGAAGCTTTCTTT
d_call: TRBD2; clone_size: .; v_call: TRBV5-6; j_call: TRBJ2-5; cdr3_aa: CASSTRTSGGQETQYF; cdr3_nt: TGTGCCAGCAGCACCAGGACTAGCGGGGGACAAGAGACCCAGTACTTC
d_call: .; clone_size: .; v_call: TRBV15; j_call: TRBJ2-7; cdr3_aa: CATSRDSSYNYEQYF; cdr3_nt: TGTGCCACCAGCAGAGATTCCAGTTACAACTACGAGCAGTACTTC
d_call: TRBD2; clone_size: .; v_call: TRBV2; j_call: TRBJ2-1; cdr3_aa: CASSERRLAGDNEQFF; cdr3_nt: TGTGCCAGCAGTGAACGCCGGCTAGCGGGGGACAATGAGCAGTTCTTC
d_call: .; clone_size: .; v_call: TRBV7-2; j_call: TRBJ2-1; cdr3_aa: CASSLRSGGFYNEQFF; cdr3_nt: TGTGCCAGCAGCTTACGATCCGGGGGATTCTACAATGAGCAGTTCTTC
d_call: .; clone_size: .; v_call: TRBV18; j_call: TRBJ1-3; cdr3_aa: CASSPPAGAPQKSGNTIYF; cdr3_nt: TGTGCCAGCTCACCACCGGCAGGGGCCCCTCAAAAATCGGGAAACACCATATATTTT
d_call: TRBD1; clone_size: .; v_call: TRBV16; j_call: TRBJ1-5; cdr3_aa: CASSGQGVNNQPQHF; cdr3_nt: TGTGCCAGCTCAGGACAGGGGGTTAACAATCAGCCCCAGCATTTT
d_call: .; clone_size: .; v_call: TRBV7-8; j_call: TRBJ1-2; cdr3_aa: CASTRDRGEGYTF; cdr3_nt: TGTGCCAGCACCCGCGATCGGGGTGAAGGCTACACCTTC
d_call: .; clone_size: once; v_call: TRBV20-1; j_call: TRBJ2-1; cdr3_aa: CSARWSDEQFF; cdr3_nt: TGCAGTGCTAGATGGTCGGATGAGCAGTTCTTC
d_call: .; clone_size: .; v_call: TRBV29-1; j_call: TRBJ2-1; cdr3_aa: CSTRGDPGTNEQFF; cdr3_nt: TGCAGCACCAGGGGGGACCCAGGGACCAATGAGCAGTTCTTC
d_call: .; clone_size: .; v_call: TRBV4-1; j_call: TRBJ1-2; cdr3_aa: CASSHQSRSYTF; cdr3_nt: TGCGCCAGCAGCCACCAATCCAGAAGCTACACCTTC
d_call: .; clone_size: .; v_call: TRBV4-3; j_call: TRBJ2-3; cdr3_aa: CASSSQRADTDTQYF; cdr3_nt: TGCGCCAGCAGCTCCCAGCGGGCCGACACAGATACGCAGTATTTT
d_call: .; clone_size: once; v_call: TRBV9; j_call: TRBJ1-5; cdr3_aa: CASSSGQRNQPQHF; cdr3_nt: TGTGCCAGCAGCTCCGGACAACGTAATCAGCCCCAGCATTTT
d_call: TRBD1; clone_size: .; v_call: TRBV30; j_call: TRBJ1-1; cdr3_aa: CAWRGGLNRGNTEAFF; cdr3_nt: TGTGCCTGGAGAGGAGGGCTCAACAGGGGGAACACTGAAGCTTTCTTT
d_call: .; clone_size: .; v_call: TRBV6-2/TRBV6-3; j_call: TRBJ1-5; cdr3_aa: CASSITGSGIWQPQHF; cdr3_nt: TGTGCCAGCAGTATAACAGGTAGTGGAATTTGGCAGCCCCAGCATTTT
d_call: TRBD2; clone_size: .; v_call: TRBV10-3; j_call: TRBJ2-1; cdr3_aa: CAIRLAGGYEQFF; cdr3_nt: TGTGCCATCCGACTAGCGGGGGGATATGAGCAGTTCTTC
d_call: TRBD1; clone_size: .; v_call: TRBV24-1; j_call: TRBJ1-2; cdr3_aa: CATSEPQGPGYTF; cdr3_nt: TGTGCCACCAGTGAACCACAGGGGCCGGGTTACACCTTC
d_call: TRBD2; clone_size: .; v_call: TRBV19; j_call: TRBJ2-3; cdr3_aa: CASSMGRAFGTDTQYF; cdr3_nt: TGTGCCAGTAGTATGGGGAGGGCCTTCGGCACAGATACGCAGTATTTT
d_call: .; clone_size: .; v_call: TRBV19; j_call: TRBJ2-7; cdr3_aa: CASSIYAGTYEQYF; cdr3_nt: TGTGCCAGTAGTATCTATGCGGGTACCTACGAGCAGTACTTC
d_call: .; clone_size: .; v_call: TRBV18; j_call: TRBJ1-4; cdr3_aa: CASSPGSEEKLFF; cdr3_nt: TGTGCCAGCTCACCCGGAAGCGAAGAAAAACTGTTTTTT
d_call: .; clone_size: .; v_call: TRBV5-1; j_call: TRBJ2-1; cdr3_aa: CASSPSSDSYNEQFF; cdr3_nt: TGCGCCAGCAGCCCAAGCTCGGACAGCTACAATGAGCAGTTCTTC
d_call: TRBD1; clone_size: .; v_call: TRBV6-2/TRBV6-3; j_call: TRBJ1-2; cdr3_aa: CASSLKQGNYGYTF; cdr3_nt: TGTGCCAGCAGTCTGAAACAGGGGAACTATGGCTACACCTTC
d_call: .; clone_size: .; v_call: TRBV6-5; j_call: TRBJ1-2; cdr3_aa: CASSYLGGYGYTF; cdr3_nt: TGTGCCAGCAGTTACTTGGGCGGGTATGGCTACACCTTC
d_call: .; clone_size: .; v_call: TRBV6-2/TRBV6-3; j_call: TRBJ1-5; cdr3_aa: CASSYPLNNQPQHF; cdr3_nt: TGTGCCAGCAGTTATCCGCTAAACAATCAGCCCCAGCATTTT
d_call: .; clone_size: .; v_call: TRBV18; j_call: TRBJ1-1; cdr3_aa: CASSREGNTEAFF; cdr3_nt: TGTGCCAGCTCCCGGGAGGGGAACACTGAAGCTTTCTTT
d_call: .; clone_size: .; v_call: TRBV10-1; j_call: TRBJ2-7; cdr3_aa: CASSHLRKLYEQYF; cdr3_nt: TGCGCCAGCAGTCATCTGCGGAAACTCTACGAGCAGTACTTC
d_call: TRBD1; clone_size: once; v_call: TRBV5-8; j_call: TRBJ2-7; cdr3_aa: CASSFNRDRGYEQYF; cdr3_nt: TGTGCCAGCAGCTTTAACCGGGACAGGGGCTACGAGCAGTACTTC
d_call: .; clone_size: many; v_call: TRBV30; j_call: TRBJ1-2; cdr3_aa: CAWSPDGTGGYTF; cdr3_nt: TGTGCCTGGAGTCCGGACGGGACTGGGGGCTACACCTTC
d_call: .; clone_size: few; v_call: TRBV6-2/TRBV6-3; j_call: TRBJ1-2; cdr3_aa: CASSYRSSPGGGYTF; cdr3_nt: TGTGCCAGCAGTTACCGATCATCACCCGGGGGAGGCTACACCTTC
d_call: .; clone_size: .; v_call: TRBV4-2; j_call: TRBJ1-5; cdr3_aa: CASSLSTSQPQHF; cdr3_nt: TGTGCCAGCAGCTTAAGTACTAGTCAGCCCCAGCATTTT
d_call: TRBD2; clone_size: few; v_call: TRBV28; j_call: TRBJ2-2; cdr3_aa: CASSSPPSGGGELFF; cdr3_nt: TGTGCCAGCAGTTCCCCTCCTAGCGGGGGCGGGGAGCTGTTTTTT
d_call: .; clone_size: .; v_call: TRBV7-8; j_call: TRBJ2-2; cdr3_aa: CASSPRVVGELFF; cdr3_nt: TGTGCCAGCAGCCCCCGGGTCGTCGGGGAGCTGTTTTTT
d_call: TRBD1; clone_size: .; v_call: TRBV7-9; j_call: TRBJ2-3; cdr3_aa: CASSPDRGSTDTQYF; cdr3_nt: TGTGCCAGCAGCCCAGACAGGGGAAGCACAGATACGCAGTATTTT
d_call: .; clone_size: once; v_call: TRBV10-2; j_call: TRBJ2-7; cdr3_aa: CASSEQGTGEQYF; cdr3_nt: TGCGCCAGCAGTGAGCAGGGAACGGGCGAGCAGTACTTC
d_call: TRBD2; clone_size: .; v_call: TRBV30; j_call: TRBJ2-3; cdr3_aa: CAWTKVALAGPGNTQYF; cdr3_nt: TGTGCCTGGACCAAAGTCGCCCTAGCGGGGCCTGGGAATACGCAGTATTTT
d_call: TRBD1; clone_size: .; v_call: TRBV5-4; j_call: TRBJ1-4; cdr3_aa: CASSRPPGQGNEKLFF; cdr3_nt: TGTGCCAGCAGCCGTCCTCCGGGACAGGGGAATGAAAAACTGTTTTTT
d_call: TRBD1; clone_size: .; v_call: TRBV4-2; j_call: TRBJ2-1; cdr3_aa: CASSQVEGADFNEQFF; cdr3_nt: TGTGCCAGCAGCCAAGTTGAGGGGGCGGATTTCAATGAGCAGTTCTTC
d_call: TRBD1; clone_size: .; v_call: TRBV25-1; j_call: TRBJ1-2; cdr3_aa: CASSGTGQGLGGYTF; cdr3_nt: TGTGCCAGCAGTGGGACGGGACAGGGGCTGGGAGGCTACACCTTC